The text below deals with one T cell receptor beta chain. Its specificity is unknown. This sample includes further DNA sequences coding for the same CDR3. The sample originates from a study of beta chain features in type 1 diabetes. At the level of the study: Healthy donors and patients had similar age, gender and cell yields. Broader study findings: TCRB CDR3 length was moderately but significantly reduced in all four CD4+ subsets of Type 1 diabetes patients. The naive, central memory and Treg TCRB repertoires of patients appeared to be more similar to one another than those of healthy donors.

V was cut by 1 base and J by 1 base, with 7 bases left in between. The CDR3 sequence is 14 residues long. Germline V gives CDR1 SGHNT, CDR2 YENEEA. Sequencing targeted expressed TCRB transcripts, as all isolated RNA had been reverse transcribed. The data were produced by immunoSEQ multiplex PCR, yet TCRdb's version contains in-frame clones alone and is incomplete. The sample has over 300,000 clones; about a tenth are singletons. This chain uses TRBV11-3 with TRBJ1-1; D is unresolved. The specimen sequenced was central memory CD4+ T cells from blood. This sequence was found in a man aged 25 to 45 with type 1 diabetes. The CDR3 DNA is TGTGCCAGCAGCTTAGGTCGGGCGAACACTGAAGCTTTCTTT. This gives the protein CASSLGRANTEAFF. Combining the CDR3 with reference TRBV11-3 and TRBJ1-1 gives the whole variable domain EAGVVQSPRYKIIEKKQPVAFWCNPISGHNTLYWYLQNLGQGPELLIRYENEEAVDDSQLPKDRFSAERLKGVDSTLKIQPAELGDSAVYLCASSLGRANTEAFFGQGTRLTVV.